This T cell receptor (beta chain) emerged from a study of T-cell reconstitution after alpha-beta-depleted transplantation in children. The TCRbeta library was prepared with unique molecular identifiers. A single record per CDR3 protein comes from TCRdb applying MiXCR to the PCR reads. The data hold 130,000 to 150,000 distinct CDR3 sequences, with about 8.8% observed a single time. Germline CDR1 reads SQVTM; CDR2 reads ANQGSEA. CDR3 length equals 14 residues. The V and J ends lost 8 bases and 5 bases, in that order; junction bases with no gene match: 8. This clonotype has ten or more counts. The origin of this receptor is a female patient between 2 and 10 years old who had a stem cell transplant for congenital amegakaryocytic thrombocytopenia, so the T cells may come from the graft donor. Sample: PBMCs, mostly from graft donor cells, taken 180 days after TCRalphabeta/CD19-depleted stem cell transplant. This chain links TRBV29-1 with TRBJ2-3, with 12 nucleotides matching TRBD2. CDR3 protein: CSYGLAGNGDTQYF. The CDR3 DNA is TGCAGCTACGGACTAGCGGGAAACGGAGATACGCAGTATTTT.